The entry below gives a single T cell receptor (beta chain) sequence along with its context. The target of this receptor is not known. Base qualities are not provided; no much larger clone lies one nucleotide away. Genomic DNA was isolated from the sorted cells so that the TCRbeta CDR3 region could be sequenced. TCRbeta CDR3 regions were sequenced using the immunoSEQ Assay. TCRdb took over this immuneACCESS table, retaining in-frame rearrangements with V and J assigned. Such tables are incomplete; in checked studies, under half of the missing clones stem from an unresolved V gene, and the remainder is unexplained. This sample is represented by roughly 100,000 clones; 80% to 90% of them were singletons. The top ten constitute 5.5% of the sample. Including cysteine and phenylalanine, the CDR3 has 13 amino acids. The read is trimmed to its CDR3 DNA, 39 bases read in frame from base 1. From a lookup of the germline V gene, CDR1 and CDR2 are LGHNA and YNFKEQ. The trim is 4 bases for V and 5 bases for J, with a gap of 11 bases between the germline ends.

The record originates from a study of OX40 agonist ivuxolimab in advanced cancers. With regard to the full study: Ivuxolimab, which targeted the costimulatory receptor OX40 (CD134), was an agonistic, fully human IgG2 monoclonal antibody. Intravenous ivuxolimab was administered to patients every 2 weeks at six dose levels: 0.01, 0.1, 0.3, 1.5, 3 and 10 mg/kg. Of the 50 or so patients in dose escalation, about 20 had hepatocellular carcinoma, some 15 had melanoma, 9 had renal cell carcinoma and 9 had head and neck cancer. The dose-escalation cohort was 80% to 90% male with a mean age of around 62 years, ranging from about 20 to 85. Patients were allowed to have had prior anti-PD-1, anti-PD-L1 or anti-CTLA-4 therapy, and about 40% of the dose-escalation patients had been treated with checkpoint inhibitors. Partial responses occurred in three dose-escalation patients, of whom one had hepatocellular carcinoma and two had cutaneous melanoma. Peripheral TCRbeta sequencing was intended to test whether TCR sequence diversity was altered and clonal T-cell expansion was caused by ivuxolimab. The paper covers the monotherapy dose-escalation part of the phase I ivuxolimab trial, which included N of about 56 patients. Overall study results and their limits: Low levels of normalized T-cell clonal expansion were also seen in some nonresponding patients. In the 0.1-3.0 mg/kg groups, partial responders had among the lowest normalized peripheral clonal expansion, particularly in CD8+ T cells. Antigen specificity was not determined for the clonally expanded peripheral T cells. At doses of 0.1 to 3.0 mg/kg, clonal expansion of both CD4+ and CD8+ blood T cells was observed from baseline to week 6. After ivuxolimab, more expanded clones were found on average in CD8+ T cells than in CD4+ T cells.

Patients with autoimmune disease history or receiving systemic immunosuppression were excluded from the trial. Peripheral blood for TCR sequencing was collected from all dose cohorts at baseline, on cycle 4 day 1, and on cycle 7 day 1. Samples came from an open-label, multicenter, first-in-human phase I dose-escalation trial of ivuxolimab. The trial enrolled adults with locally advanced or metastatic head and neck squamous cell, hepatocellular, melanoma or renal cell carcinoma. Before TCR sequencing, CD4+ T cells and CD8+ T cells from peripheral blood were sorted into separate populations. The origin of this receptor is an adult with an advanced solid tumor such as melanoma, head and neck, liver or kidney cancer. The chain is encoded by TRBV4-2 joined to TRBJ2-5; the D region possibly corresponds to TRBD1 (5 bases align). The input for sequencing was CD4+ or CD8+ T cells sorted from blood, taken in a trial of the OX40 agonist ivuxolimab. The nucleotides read TGTGCCAGCAGCCTCGACAGACCCGAGACCCAGTACTTC. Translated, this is CASSLDRPETQYF.